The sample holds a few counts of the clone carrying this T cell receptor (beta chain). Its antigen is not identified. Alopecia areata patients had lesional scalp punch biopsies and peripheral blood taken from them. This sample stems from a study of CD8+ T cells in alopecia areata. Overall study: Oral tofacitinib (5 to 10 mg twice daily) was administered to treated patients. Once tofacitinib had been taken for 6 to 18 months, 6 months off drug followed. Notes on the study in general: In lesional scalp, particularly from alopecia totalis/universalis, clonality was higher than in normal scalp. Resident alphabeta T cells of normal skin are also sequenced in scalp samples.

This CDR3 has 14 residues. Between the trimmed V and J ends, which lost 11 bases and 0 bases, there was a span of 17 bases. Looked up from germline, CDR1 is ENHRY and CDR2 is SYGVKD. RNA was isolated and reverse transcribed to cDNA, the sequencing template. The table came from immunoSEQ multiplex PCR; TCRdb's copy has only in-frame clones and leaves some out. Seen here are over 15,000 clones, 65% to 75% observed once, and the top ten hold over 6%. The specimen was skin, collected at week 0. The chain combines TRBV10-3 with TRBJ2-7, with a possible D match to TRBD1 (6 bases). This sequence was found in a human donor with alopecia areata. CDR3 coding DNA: TGTGCCGTACAGGGTTGGGGGAGCTCCTACGAGCAGTACTTC. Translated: CAVQGWGSSYEQYF.